Following are 32 T cell receptor beta chains from one sample sequenced in a study of T cells in localized non-small cell lung cancer. TCRdb's copy holds only in-frame clones and misses some; the assay was immunoSEQ multiplex PCR. The data show tens of thousands of clones, with approximately 86% seen just once and about a sixth held by the top ten. Here the sequenced sample was PBMCs, taken before any cancer treatment. Receptors originate from a female donor with stage II lung adenocarcinoma.

This sequence joins TRBV12-5 and TRBJ1-2; perhaps TRBD1 as D (6 bases). V lost 6 bases and J lost 6, with 20 bases in between. This CDR3 has 15 amino acids. Germline V CDR1 and CDR2: LGHNT, FRNRAP. The CDR3 protein is CASGPTRGRTNGYTF. CDR3 DNA sequence: TGTGCTAGTGGCCCCACACGGGGGCGGACGAATGGCTACACCTTC.

V usage is TRBV5-6 and J usage is TRBJ1-1, with TRBD1 matching 10 bases. This CDR3 contains 15 residues. V dropped 4 bases and J dropped 7; count of bases not matched to a gene: 10. CDR1 is SGHDT, CDR2 YYEEEE, per germline. The CDR3 DNA follows: TGTGCCAGCAGCCCCGGGACAGGGGTTCTTGGTGAAGCTTTCTTT. Its translation: CASSPGTGVLGEAFF.

V gene TRBV5-1 combines with J gene TRBJ1-4; TRBD1 aligns across 9 bases. This CDR3 comprises 14 residues. Germline loops: CDR1 SGHRS, CDR2 YFSETQ. Losses at the gene ends were 3 bases for V and 8 bases for J; bases not matched to a gene: 5. The CDR3 protein is CASSSGTGKEKLFF. As DNA, the CDR3 is TGCGCCAGCAGCTCCGGGACAGGGAAGGAAAAACTGTTTTTT.

The V and J genes are TRBV6-1 and TRBJ2-7; maybe TRBD1 (6 bases). The CDR3 consists of 12 residues. The germline CDR1 and CDR2 sequences are MNHNS and SASEGT. V lost 6 bases and J lost 4, with 10 bases in between. CDR3 bases: TGTGCCAGCAGCTACAGGGTTTACGAGCAGTACTTC. Protein sequence: CASSYRVYEQYF.

V usage is TRBV6-5 and J usage is TRBJ1-1; possible D gene TRBD1, 6 bases. CDR3 length equals 15 residues. In germline, CDR1 is MNHEY, CDR2 SVGAGI. The V end lost 1 base, the J end lost 4 bases, and 13 bases lay between the germline ends. CDR3 sequence: CASSYLFQGSTEAFF. The CDR3 DNA sequence: TGTGCCAGCAGTTACTTATTCCAGGGGAGCACTGAAGCTTTCTTT.

This clone occurred a few times. The V gene is TRBV5-1, the J gene TRBJ1-1, with D maybe TRBD1 (5 bases). Germline assignment: CDR1 SGHRS and CDR2 YFSETQ. The CDR3 totals 14 residues. V lost 5 bases to trimming and J lost 1 base, with 12 bases between them. The CDR3 nucleotides read TGCGCCAGCAGGGGCGGGACGTCGAACACTGAAGCTTTCTTT. Translated: CASRGGTSNTEAFF.

The rearrangement links TRBV2 to TRBJ2-7; TRBD1 is a possible D gene (5 bases). The V and J ends lost 5 bases and 0 bases respectively, with 11 bases between them. This CDR3 has 14 residues. CDR1 and CDR2 from the germline V gene are SNHLY and FYNNEI. Here the CDR3 reads CASSPDSVSYEQYF. The DNA for the CDR3 is TGTGCCAGCAGTCCAGACAGCGTCTCCTACGAGCAGTACTTC.

This chain connects TRBV7-5 to TRBJ1-2. TRBV7-5 represents a pseudogene. The CDR3 sequence is 16 residues long. This CDR3 is CVRSLRRWANIHGYTF. CDR3 coding DNA: TGTGTCAGAAGCTTGAGGAGATGGGCTAACATCCATGGCTACACCTTC.

V and J are TRBV5-4 and TRBJ1-4; no reliable D call. CDR3 length: 14 residues. Germline V gives CDR1 SGHNT, CDR2 YYREEE (reference sequence). Trimming removed 1 base from V and 5 bases from J, with 9 bases in between. The CDR3 bases are TGTGCCAGCAGCTTGCCGGGCGGGAATGAAAAACTGTTTTTT. This sequence encodes CASSLPGGNEKLFF.

J is TRBJ1-1 and V is TRBV18; D ambiguous. Germline CDR1 is KGHSH and CDR2 is LQKENI. V was cut by 2 bases and J by 7 bases, with 5 bases left in between. This CDR3 is 11 amino acids long. The CDR3 loop reads CASSPGIEAFF. CDR3 sequence (DNA): TGTGCCAGCTCACCAGGAATTGAAGCTTTCTTT.

Written as DNA, the CDR3 is TGTGCCAGCAGTCAACCAGGTGACAATGAGCAGTTCTTC. This translates into CASSQPGDNEQFF. This chain connects TRBV6-5 to TRBJ2-1; D is uncertain. The CDR3 covers 13 residues. Trimming left V 5 bases short and J 5 bases short, with 10 bases between. Germline lookup yields CDR1 MNHEY and CDR2 SVGAGI.

This chain uses TRBV7-9 with TRBJ1-2; a weak D match, TRBD1 (5 bases). Trimming took 1 base from V and 5 from J, leaving 14 bases between them. The germline gives CDR1 SEHNR, CDR2 FQNEAQ (reference sequence). This CDR3 is 15 amino acids long. The CDR3 is CASSLEGRALYGYTF. In DNA, the CDR3 is TGTGCCAGCAGCTTAGAGGGCAGGGCATTATATGGCTACACCTTC. Full variable domain (rest looked up from reference TRBV7-9 and TRBJ1-2): DTGVSQNPRHKITKRGQNVTFRCDPISEHNRLYWYRQTLGQGPEFLTYFQNEAQLEKSRLLSDRFSAERPKGSFSTLEIQRTEQGDSAMYLCASSLEGRALYGYTFGSGTRLTVV.

This chain joins TRBV7-6 and TRBJ1-1; no clear D gene. The CDR3 runs to 13 residues. CDR1 and CDR2 (germline): SGHVS, FNYEAQ. Deletions cut 2 bases from V and 5 bases from J, with 9 bases between. CDR3 amino acids: CASSLSDRTEAFF. For the CDR3, the DNA is TGTGCCAGCAGCTTATCGGATAGGACTGAAGCTTTCTTT.

The V gene is TRBV5-6, the J gene TRBJ2-7; TRBD2 matches 9 bases. V shed 5 bases and J 3 bases; nucleotides not matched to a gene: 15. This CDR3 contains 17 residues. Germline assignment: CDR1 SGHDT and CDR2 YYEEEE. This CDR3 reads CASRYGLARDRLYEQYF. The CDR3 DNA follows: TGTGCCAGCAGGTATGGACTAGCGCGCGACAGACTCTACGAGCAGTACTTC.

The chain combines TRBV5-6 with TRBJ1-1; the match to TRBD1 covers 10 bases. Losses at the gene ends were 2 bases for V and 9 bases for J; bases not matched to a gene: 7. Germline CDR1 reads SGHDT; CDR2 reads YYEEEE. This CDR3 contains 14 residues. CDR3 in amino acids: CASSFLATGGKAFF. The CDR3 DNA reads TGTGCCAGCAGCTTCCTCGCGACAGGGGGCAAAGCTTTCTTT.

The rearrangement joins TRBV6-6 to TRBJ1-1; the D is unclear. The CDR3 extends over 13 amino acids. V lost 2 bases to trimming and J lost 1 base, with 5 bases between them. Germline V lookup: CDR1 MNHNY, CDR2 SVGAGI (reference sequence). CDR3 sequence: CASSYDGNTEAFF. The DNA for the CDR3 is TGTGCCAGCAGTTACGACGGGAACACTGAAGCTTTCTTT.

This clone was observed once. This chain connects TRBV30 to TRBJ1-4; 7 nucleotides match TRBD1. V was clipped by 0 bases and J by 0 bases; unmatched bases: 1. CDR3 size: 15 residues. Germline V gene sequence: CDR1 GTSNPN, CDR2 SVGIG (reference sequence). The CDR3 DNA reads as TGTGCCTGGAGTGTAGGGACAGCAACTAATGAAAAACTGTTTTTT. Amino acid sequence: CAWSVGTATNEKLFF.

The V and J genes are TRBV6-6 and TRBJ1-2; no definite D call. The CDR3 spans 13 residues. Deletions cut 6 bases from V and 6 bases from J, with 14 bases between. From germline, CDR1 is MNHNY and CDR2 SVGAGI (reference sequence). The CDR3 sequence is CASSPVRGDGYTF. The CDR3 DNA reads as TGTGCCAGCAGCCCAGTTCGGGGTGATGGCTACACCTTC.

This chain connects TRBV7-3 to TRBJ2-1, with 9 nucleotides matching TRBD2. CDR1 and CDR2 from the germline V gene are SGHTA and FQGTGA. The CDR3 has 17 amino acids. J lost 1 base, V lost 1 base, and 5 bases had no gene match. In DNA form, the CDR3 reads TGTGCCAGCAGCTTAAAGACTAGCGGATATTCCTACAATGAGCAGTTCTTC. Its translation is CASSLKTSGYSYNEQFF.

This rearrangement joins TRBV9 to TRBJ1-2, with D tentatively TRBD1 (5 bases). Germline V gives CDR1 SGDLS, CDR2 YYNGEE. The CDR3 consists of 15 residues. The germline V and J ends were trimmed by 3 bases and 5 bases, with 17 bases remaining between them. CDR3 sequence: CASSGSLGGDYGYTF. The CDR3 coding sequence is TGTGCCAGCAGCGGGAGCCTCGGGGGGGATTATGGCTACACCTTC.

This clone turned up a few times. V usage is TRBV6-6 and J usage is TRBJ2-7; TRBD2 agrees at 9 bases. The CDR3 loop spans 16 amino acids. With V trimmed by 6 bases and J by 4 bases, 13 bases remained unmatched. CDR1 is MNHNY and CDR2 is SVGAGI in the germline V gene (reference sequence). CDR3 bases: TGTGCCAGCAGCTCCCGCTCCCCGGGACTAGCTTACGAGCAGTACTTC. This gives the protein CASSSRSPGLAYEQYF.

The rearrangement joins TRBV7-2 to TRBJ1-4, with 9 nucleotides matching TRBD1. Germline CDR1 SGHTA, CDR2 FQGNSA. The CDR3 is 15 residues long. With 4 bases clipped from V and 4 bases from J, the junction kept 4 bases outside the gene matches. DNA for the CDR3: TGTGCCAGCAGCTGGGCGACAGGGGGTAATGAAAAACTGTTTTTT. Its translation is CASSWATGGNEKLFF.

The rearrangement links TRBV6-5 to TRBJ2-7; the D gene is possibly TRBD2 (7 bases). Trimming stripped 4 bases from V and 2 bases from J, with 18 bases between. This CDR3 comprises 16 residues. Per germline, CDR1 MNHEY and CDR2 SVGAGI. CDR3 region: CASSFRAGGPPYEQYF. Here the CDR3 DNA reads TGTGCCAGCAGTTTCCGGGCCGGGGGGCCTCCCTACGAGCAGTACTTC.

The V and J genes are TRBV5-1 and TRBJ2-1; no clear D gene. The CDR3 sequence is 17 residues long. CDR1 and CDR2 (germline): SGHRS, YFSETQ. Trimming removed 0 bases at V and 0 bases at J, with 13 bases between. CDR3 bases: TGCGCCAGCAGCTTGGCCTCTGGGGTAATCTCCTACAATGAGCAGTTCTTC. It specifies CASSLASGVISYNEQFF.

V and J are TRBV5-1 and TRBJ1-1; no definite D call. V was cut by 0 bases and J by 8 bases, with 5 bases left in between. This CDR3 has 11 residues. The germline V gene has CDR1 SGHRS and CDR2 YFSETQ. The CDR3 nucleotides are TGCGCCAGCAGCTTGGGAGGGGAAGCTTTCTTT. Translation: CASSLGGEAFF.

This clone was seen a few times. The genes are TRBV7-9 and TRBJ1-4; TRBD1 is a possible D gene (5 bases). The CDR3 sequence is 14 residues long. Trimming cost V 6 bases and J 2 bases, with 10 bases left between them. Germline CDR1 reads SEHNR; CDR2 reads FQNEAQ (reference sequence). CDR3 sequence (DNA): TGTGCCAGCAGACCGGGACGGACTAATGAAAAACTGTTTTTT. Translated: CASRPGRTNEKLFF.

The V and J genes are TRBV19 and TRBJ1-2; D is unclear. The CDR3 has 12 amino acids. V was clipped by 3 bases and J by 8 bases, with 10 bases between them. Germline values: CDR1 LNHDA, CDR2 SQIVND (reference sequence). The CDR3 DNA sequence: TGTGCCAGTAGTATCGGTTCATCCGGCTACACCTTC. Its translation: CASSIGSSGYTF.

This clone was observed a single time. The gene calls are TRBV27 and TRBJ1-2, with 10 bases identical to TRBD1. Germline V gives CDR1 MNHEY, CDR2 SMNVEV (reference sequence). There are 15 residues in the CDR3. V was clipped by 7 bases and J by 1 base; unmatched bases: 6. This CDR3 reads CASTPTGGLNYGYTF. The CDR3 region has the DNA TGTGCCAGCACCCCGACAGGGGGCCTTAACTATGGCTACACCTTC.

This chain connects TRBV7-9 to TRBJ2-7, with a possible D match to TRBD2 (6 bases). The CDR3 is 14 residues long. The ends were cut back, 0 bases at V and 2 bases at J, with 8 bases in the middle. The germline CDR1 and CDR2 sequences are SEHNR and FQNEAQ (reference sequence). The CDR3 nucleotides read TGTGCCAGCAGCTTAGCGGGGGGTCCCTACGAGCAGTACTTC. Translated: CASSLAGGPYEQYF.

This chain joins TRBV11-3 and TRBJ2-2; unclear D gene. The CDR3 covers 12 residues. Germline values: CDR1 SGHNT, CDR2 YENEEA. Trimming pared 5 bases from V and 5 bases from J, leaving 6 bases between. The CDR3 protein is CASSPKTGELFF. CDR3 nucleotide sequence: TGTGCCAGCAGCCCAAAGACCGGGGAGCTGTTTTTT.

This CDR3 reads CASSLNRATNEKLFF. The CDR3 DNA sequence: TGTGCCAGCAGTTTAAACAGGGCGACTAATGAAAAACTGTTTTTT. This chain uses TRBV6-6 with TRBJ1-4; TRBD1 might be the D (6 bases). The ends were cut back, 4 bases at V and 2 bases at J, with 11 bases in the middle. The CDR3 loop spans 15 amino acids. CDR1 and CDR2 from the germline V gene are MNHNY and SVGAGI (reference sequence).

The chain uses TRBV11-2 and TRBJ1-1, with TRBD1 identical over 10 bases. V was pared by 4 bases and J by 7 bases, with 9 bases of the junction left unmatched. Germline lookup yields CDR1 SGHAT and CDR2 FQNNGV. The CDR3 runs to 15 residues. The CDR3 nucleotides are TGTGCCAGCAGCTCTTGGACAGGGGGAAGGGGTGAAGCTTTCTTT. It codes for CASSSWTGGRGEAFF.